The 3 T cell receptor beta chains in this list originate from one sample, sequenced in a study of control samples from healthy donors and cancer patients. TCRdb's copy holds only in-frame clones and misses some; the assay was immunoSEQ multiplex PCR. Here the sample spans around 120,000 clones, roughly 84% being singletons. The sample comprised blood. The receptors stem from a man aged 40-55 years in good health.

The V and J genes are TRBV10-1 and TRBJ1-3, with D hard to call. CDR1 is WNHNN and CDR2 is SYGVQD in the germline V gene (reference sequence). V lost 3 bases and J lost 4, with 25 bases in between. There are 19 residues in the CDR3. CDR3: CASSDYPRGGGSSGNTIYF. CDR3 coding DNA: TGCGCCAGCAGTGATTACCCTCGAGGCGGAGGGTCCTCGGGAAACACCATATATTTT.

The chain combines TRBV4-3 with TRBJ2-2; no reliable D call. In germline, CDR1 is LGHNA, CDR2 YSLEER. Deletions cut 4 bases from V and 4 bases from J, with 13 bases between. The CDR3 extends over 15 amino acids. The CDR3 reads CASSRRTSLTGELFF. CDR3 DNA sequence: TGCGCCAGCAGCCGTCGAACTTCCCTCACCGGGGAGCTGTTTTTT.

The genes are TRBV4-3 and TRBJ1-1; D is uncertain. The germline V gene has CDR1 LGHNA and CDR2 YSLEER. This CDR3 contains 15 residues. The V end was cut by 0 bases, the J end by 0 bases, with 8 bases between. The CDR3 sequence: CASSQEPVMNTEAFF. In nucleotides, the CDR3 is TGCGCCAGCAGCCAAGAGCCAGTAATGAACACTGAAGCTTTCTTT.